This T cell receptor beta chain is from a study of post-analysis software for immune sequencing data. This clonotype showed up just once. Its specificity is not known. The CDR3 runs 16 residues. Germline V gene sequence: CDR1 DFQATT, CDR2 SNEGSKA (reference sequence). Trimming removed 4 bases from V and 2 bases from J, with 19 bases in between. Findings and limits, study-wide: Patients used roughly five TRBV segments, including TRBV5-6, TRBV5-1 and TRBV20-1, more often than controls.

The TCR beta cDNA libraries carried unique molecular identifiers. In TCRdb, the PCR reads were re-called with MiXCR into one record per CDR3 protein. Here the sample spans hundreds of thousands of distinct CDR3 sequences, roughly 45% being singletons. This clonotype was obtained from a girl aged 5 to 17 with multiple sclerosis. The sample was blood. The V call is TRBV20-1, the J call TRBJ2-3, with D uncertain. DNA of the CDR3: TGCAGTGCTATGACCCCTGCCCATCCATACACAGATACGCAGTATTTT. Protein sequence: CSAMTPAHPYTDTQYF.